Each of the 26 T cell receptor beta chains below was sequenced from the same sample in a study of chemoradiotherapy in HPV16-positive cancers (dated by TCRdb to between 2021 and 2022). The library came from the immunoSEQ multiplex PCR assay. TCRdb obtained this table from immuneACCESS and retained in-frame rearrangements with V and J assigned. These tables miss some clones; where compared with another copy, unresolved V genes account for less than half of the shortfall, and the remainder is unexplained. Counted in this sample were roughly 34,000 clones; approximately 86% of them appeared once. The ten most abundant clones make up 2.1% of the sample. Source: blood, taken from a patient who underwent chemoradiotherapy. These receptor sequences come from a human donor with HPV-associated anogenital cancer.

The rearrangement joins TRBV5-4 to TRBJ1-6; 8 nucleotides align to TRBD1. The CDR3 covers 15 residues. V was clipped by 5 bases and J by 5 bases; unmatched bases: 6. Germline lookup yields CDR1 SGHNT and CDR2 YYREEE (reference sequence). CDR3 nucleotides: TGTGCCAGCAGTCGCCAGGGGGCTGATAATTCACCCCTCCACTTT. It specifies CASSRQGADNSPLHF.

This clone appeared a few times. The chain uses TRBV11-2 and TRBJ1-2, with D perhaps TRBD1 (6 bases). The CDR3 is made up of 17 amino acids. The germline gives CDR1 SGHAT, CDR2 FQNNGV. Trimming removed 6 bases from V and 8 bases from J, with 28 bases in between. CDR3 nucleotides: TGTGCCAGCAGACCTCTCGGGGGGCGGAGAGAAGGGTTCGGCTACACCTTC. It codes for CASRPLGGRREGFGYTF.

The chain combines TRBV7-3 with TRBJ1-2; 10 bases line up with TRBD1. Germline V gene data show CDR1 as SGHTA and CDR2 as FQGTGA. CDR3 length: 13 residues. Trimming cost V 4 bases and J 6 bases; bases outside gene matches: 2. The CDR3 coding sequence is TGTGCCAGCAGCTCCGGGACAGGGGATGGCTACACCTTC. It translates to CASSSGTGDGYTF.

The rearrangement joins TRBV2 to TRBJ1-4; 8 bases map to TRBD1. Unmatched junction bases numbered 9, after V lost 8 bases and J lost 7 bases. This CDR3 spans 14 amino acids. Germline assignment: CDR1 SNHLY and CDR2 FYNNEI. The CDR3 protein is CASGGQGDVEKLFF. CDR3 nucleotide sequence: TGTGCCAGCGGAGGACAGGGCGATGTTGAAAAACTGTTTTTT.

This clone was detected once. The CDR3 DNA reads TGCAGCGTTGAAGGCATCGACAGGGACCACTACAATGAGCAGTTCTTC. Translating gives CSVEGIDRDHYNEQFF. The gene calls are TRBV29-1 and TRBJ2-1, with 7 bases fitting TRBD1. V was clipped by 1 base and J by 3 bases; unmatched bases: 9. Germline V gene data show CDR1 as SQVTM and CDR2 as ANQGSEA. The CDR3 extends over 16 amino acids.

The chain carries TRBV4-2 and TRBJ2-2; tentative D call: TRBD2 (6 bases). From germline, CDR1 is LGHNA and CDR2 YNFKEQ. This CDR3 spans 18 amino acids. V was pared by 0 bases and J by 7 bases, with 21 bases between. The CDR3 DNA sequence: TGTGCCAGCAGCCAAGAGGGACTCCGCGTGATGGGTGACGGGGAGCTGTTTTTT. Protein product: CASSQEGLRVMGDGELFF.

This chain links TRBV10-2 with TRBJ1-3; D is undetermined. Between the trimmed V and J ends, which lost 6 bases and 0 bases, there was a span of 9 bases. The germline V gene encodes CDR1 WSHSY and CDR2 SAAADI. This CDR3 has 14 amino acids. CDR3 bases: TGCGCCAGCAGCCCGTCTAGCTCTGGAAACACCATATATTTT. Encoded protein: CASSPSSSGNTIYF.

This clone was recorded a few times. This sequence joins TRBV11-1 and TRBJ1-2; D unclear. The CDR3 runs 13 residues. V dropped 0 bases and J dropped 1 base, with 3 bases sitting between them. Germline-derived CDR1 and CDR2 are SGHAT and FQDESV (reference sequence). The CDR3 nucleotides are TGTGCCAGCAGCTTAGCGGTTAACTATGGCTACACCTTC. Translation: CASSLAVNYGYTF.

The chain has TRBV11-2 and TRBJ2-1, with D uncertain. The germline CDR1 and CDR2 sequences are SGHAT and FQNNGV. The CDR3 extends over 14 amino acids. Trimming removed 2 bases from V and 8 bases from J, with 13 bases in between. The CDR3 DNA follows: TGTGCCAGCAGCTTACCCCCCTCGGTCGATGAGCAGTTCTTC. It translates to CASSLPPSVDEQFF.

The V call is TRBV27, the J call TRBJ2-7, with 7 nucleotides matching TRBD2. The germline V gene encodes CDR1 MNHEY and CDR2 SMNVEV (reference sequence). V was pared by 8 bases and J by 6 bases, with 1 base of the junction left unmatched. The CDR3 extends over 10 amino acids. CDR3 DNA: TGTGCCAGCGGGGGGGGCGAGCAGTACTTC. Its protein product is CASGGGEQYF.

This rearrangement joins TRBV19 to TRBJ1-5; 8 nucleotides match TRBD1. V trimming: 7 bases; J trimming: 5 bases; junction bases outside the gene matches: 16. This CDR3 spans 17 amino acids. The germline CDR1 and CDR2 sequences are LNHDA and SQIVND (reference sequence). Here the CDR3 DNA reads TGTGCCAGTACTTCCGACAGGGGCTTTGACACGGATCAGCCCCAGCATTTT. It encodes CASTSDRGFDTDQPQHF.

This chain connects TRBV29-1 to TRBJ1-3; D uncertain. The germline V gene encodes CDR1 SQVTM and CDR2 ANQGSEA. Trimming removed 3 bases at V and 6 bases at J, with 9 bases between. The CDR3 runs to 12 residues. CDR3 bases: TGCAGCGTTGAGGTGGCGGCAAACACCATATATTTT. As protein: CSVEVAANTIYF.

The chain combines TRBV12-5 with TRBJ2-3; 7 bases align to TRBD1. V shed 7 bases and J 7 bases; nucleotides not matched to a gene: 17. The CDR3 has 16 amino acids. Germline V gene data show CDR1 as LGHNT and CDR2 as FRNRAP. The CDR3 DNA reads as TGTGCTAGTGATCTGAAGGACAGGCGCTTTAGCAATACGCAGTATTTT. Protein sequence: CASDLKDRRFSNTQYF. The full variable domain, with the rest looked up from reference TRBV12-5 and TRBJ2-3, is DARVTQTPRHKVTEMGQEVTMRCQPILGHNTVFWYRQTMMQGLELLAYFRNRAPLDDSGMPKDRFSAEMPDATLATLKIQPSEPRDSAVYFCASDLKDRRFSNTQYFGPGTRLTVL.

This sequence joins TRBV19 and TRBJ2-3, with TRBD2 matching over 11 bases. Trimming removed 6 bases from V and 5 bases from J; junction bases left unmatched: 10. Germline V CDR1 and CDR2: LNHDA, SQIVND (reference sequence). The CDR3 totals 16 residues. The CDR3: CASSPHSGGARDTQYF. In DNA form, the CDR3 reads TGTGCCAGTAGCCCACATAGCGGGGGGGCCAGAGATACGCAGTATTTT.

The chain couples TRBV6-4 to TRBJ2-6; D is undetermined. Per germline, CDR1 MRHNA and CDR2 SNTAGT. V dropped 0 bases and J dropped 3 bases, with 0 bases sitting between them. This CDR3 comprises 13 residues. CDR3 nucleotides: TGTGCCAGCAGTGACTCTGGGGCCAACGTCCTGACTTTC. This translates into CASSDSGANVLTF.

V gene TRBV4-3 combines with J gene TRBJ2-7; 7 nucleotides align to TRBD1. The germline V gene has CDR1 LGHNA and CDR2 YSLEER. The CDR3 has 14 residues. V lost 4 bases to trimming and J lost 9 bases; unmatched junction nucleotides: 12. The chain's CDR3 is CASSPDRVWVAQYF. CDR3 bases: TGCGCCAGCAGCCCTGACAGGGTTTGGGTGGCGCAGTACTTC.

J is TRBJ1-2 and V is TRBV19; D unresolved. Germline loops: CDR1 LNHDA, CDR2 SQIVND (reference sequence). V gave up 2 bases and J gave up 3 bases, with 4 bases separating them. The CDR3 contains 12 residues. This CDR3 is CASSITDYGYTF. In DNA, the CDR3 is TGTGCCAGTAGTATAACGGACTATGGCTACACCTTC.

The rearrangement uses TRBV27 and TRBJ1-1; D possibly corresponds to TRBD1 (5 bases). The CDR3 loop spans 14 amino acids. Trimming took 6 bases from V and 1 from J, leaving 12 bases between them. The germline V gene encodes CDR1 MNHEY and CDR2 SMNVEV (reference sequence). The DNA of the CDR3 is TGTGCCAGCAGACCTGACAGCTCGAACACTGAAGCTTTCTTT. It specifies CASRPDSSNTEAFF.

This clone has a handful of counts. V and J are TRBV2 and TRBJ1-2; D might be TRBD1 (6 bases). The CDR3 length is 14 residues. The germline CDR1 and CDR2 sequences are SNHLY and FYNNEI. Deletions cut 3 bases from V and 5 bases from J, with 13 bases between. The CDR3 sequence is CASSEQGHGYGYTF. CDR3 sequence (DNA): TGTGCCAGCAGTGAGCAGGGGCATGGGTATGGCTACACCTTC. The full variable domain, with the rest looked up from reference TRBV2 and TRBJ1-2, is EPEVTQTPSHQVTQMGQEVILRCVPISNHLYFYWYRQILGQKVEFLVSFYNNEISEKSEIFDDQFSVERPDGSNFTLKIRSTKLEDSAMYFCASSEQGHGYGYTFGSGTRLTVV.

The chain combines TRBV5-1 with TRBJ1-6, with D tentatively TRBD1 (5 bases). V gave up 6 bases and J gave up 2 bases, with 12 bases separating them. Germline V gene sequence: CDR1 SGHRS, CDR2 YFSETQ. This CDR3 region has 15 residues. The CDR3 nucleotides read TGCGCCAGCACCGAGACAGCCACCTATAATTCACCCCTCCACTTT. This encodes CASTETATYNSPLHF.

The chain employs TRBV18 and TRBJ2-7; D is ambiguous. V was pared by 2 bases and J by 5 bases, with 10 bases between. Germline V gene lookup returns CDR1 KGHSH and CDR2 LQKENI. This CDR3 has 13 residues. In DNA, the CDR3 is TGTGCCAGCTCACCAGAGAACGCCCACGAGCAGTACTTC. This sequence encodes CASSPENAHEQYF.

V gene TRBV11-2 combines with J gene TRBJ1-6; 9 nucleotides match TRBD1. The ends lost 4 bases at V and 7 bases at J; junction bases unmatched: 2. CDR3 size: 14 residues. Germline CDR1 is SGHAT and CDR2 is FQNNGV. CDR3 sequence: CASSSGTGNSPLHF. CDR3 DNA: TGTGCCAGCAGCTCCGGGACAGGGAATTCACCCCTCCACTTT.

Here the CDR3 reads CASSERAGLATNEKLFF. CDR3 DNA: TGTGCCAGCAGTGAACGGGCAGGGCTTGCAACTAATGAAAAACTGTTTTTT. The J gene is TRBJ1-4, the V gene TRBV2; weak D call: TRBD1 (5 bases). V lost 2 bases, J lost 0 bases, and 13 bases lay in between. The CDR3 sequence is 17 residues long. CDR1 SNHLY and CDR2 FYNNEI come from the germline V gene.

The chain joins TRBV19 to TRBJ1-2, with D unresolved. The CDR3 is made up of 11 amino acids. V was clipped by 3 bases and J by 5 bases, with 4 bases between them. CDR1 and CDR2 from the germline V gene are LNHDA and SQIVND (reference sequence). This CDR3 reads CASSIAYGYTF. CDR3 in DNA: TGTGCCAGTAGTATTGCATATGGCTACACCTTC.

Notes on this clone: At one of its ends the junction is not consistent with the germline gene, which may arise from a read error. CDR3 bases: TGTGCTAGCAGCTTACAGTTTACGAAAAGCAATCAGCCCCAGCATTTT. This sequence encodes CASSLQFTKSNQPQHF. The chain employs TRBV7-7 and TRBJ1-5; D unclear. Germline V lookup: CDR1 SSHAT, CDR2 FNYEAQ (reference sequence). The CDR3 has 16 amino acids.

Notes on this clone: One end of the junction varies from germline; a read error may be responsible. Here the CDR3 DNA reads TGTGCTAGCAGCTTGGGCGCTGCCTCCGGGGAGCTGTTTTTT. Translating gives CASSLGAASGELFF. The J gene is TRBJ2-2, the V gene TRBV7-7; unclear D gene. Germline V CDR1 and CDR2: SSHAT, FNYEAQ (reference sequence). This CDR3 is 14 amino acids long.